The following is a T cell receptor beta chain sequence with its context. V was pared by 3 bases and J by 4 bases, with 5 bases of the junction left unmatched. The CDR3 runs to 15 residues. The V gene's germline CDR1 is MNHEY and CDR2 SMNVEV (reference sequence). It was with a sample-barcoded 5' primer and a J-beta primer mix that a second PCR of roughly 7 to 12 cycles was run. TCRdb called the 5' RACE reads again in MiXCR, with one record for every CDR3 protein. The sample has under 1,000,000 distinct CDR3 sequences, about 37% seen once; the top ten hold roughly 13%. The data are from a study of blood T cells in healthy people across ages.

The gene calls are TRBV27 and TRBJ2-7; 11 nucleotides line up with TRBD1. This TCR was recovered from a man in his late teens or twenties in good health. The source material was blood. The CDR3 region is CASSFGTGGFYEQYF. Here the CDR3 DNA reads TGTGCCAGCAGTTTTGGGACAGGGGGATTTTACGAGCAGTACTTC.